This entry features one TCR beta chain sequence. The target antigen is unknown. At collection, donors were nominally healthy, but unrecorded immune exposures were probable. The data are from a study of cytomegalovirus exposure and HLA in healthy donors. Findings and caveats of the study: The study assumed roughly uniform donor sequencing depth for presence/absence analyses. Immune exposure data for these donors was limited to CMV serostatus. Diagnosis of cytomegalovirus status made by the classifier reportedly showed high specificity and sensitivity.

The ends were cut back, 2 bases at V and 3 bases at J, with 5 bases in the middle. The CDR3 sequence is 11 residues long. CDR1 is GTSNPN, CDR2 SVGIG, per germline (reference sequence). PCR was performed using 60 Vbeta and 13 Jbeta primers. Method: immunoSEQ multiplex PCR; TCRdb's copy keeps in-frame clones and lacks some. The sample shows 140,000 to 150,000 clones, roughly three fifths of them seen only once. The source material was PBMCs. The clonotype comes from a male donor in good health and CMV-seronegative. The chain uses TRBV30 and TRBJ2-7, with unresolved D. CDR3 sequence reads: CAWSQNYEQYF. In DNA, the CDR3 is TGTGCCTGGAGTCAGAACTACGAGCAGTACTTC.